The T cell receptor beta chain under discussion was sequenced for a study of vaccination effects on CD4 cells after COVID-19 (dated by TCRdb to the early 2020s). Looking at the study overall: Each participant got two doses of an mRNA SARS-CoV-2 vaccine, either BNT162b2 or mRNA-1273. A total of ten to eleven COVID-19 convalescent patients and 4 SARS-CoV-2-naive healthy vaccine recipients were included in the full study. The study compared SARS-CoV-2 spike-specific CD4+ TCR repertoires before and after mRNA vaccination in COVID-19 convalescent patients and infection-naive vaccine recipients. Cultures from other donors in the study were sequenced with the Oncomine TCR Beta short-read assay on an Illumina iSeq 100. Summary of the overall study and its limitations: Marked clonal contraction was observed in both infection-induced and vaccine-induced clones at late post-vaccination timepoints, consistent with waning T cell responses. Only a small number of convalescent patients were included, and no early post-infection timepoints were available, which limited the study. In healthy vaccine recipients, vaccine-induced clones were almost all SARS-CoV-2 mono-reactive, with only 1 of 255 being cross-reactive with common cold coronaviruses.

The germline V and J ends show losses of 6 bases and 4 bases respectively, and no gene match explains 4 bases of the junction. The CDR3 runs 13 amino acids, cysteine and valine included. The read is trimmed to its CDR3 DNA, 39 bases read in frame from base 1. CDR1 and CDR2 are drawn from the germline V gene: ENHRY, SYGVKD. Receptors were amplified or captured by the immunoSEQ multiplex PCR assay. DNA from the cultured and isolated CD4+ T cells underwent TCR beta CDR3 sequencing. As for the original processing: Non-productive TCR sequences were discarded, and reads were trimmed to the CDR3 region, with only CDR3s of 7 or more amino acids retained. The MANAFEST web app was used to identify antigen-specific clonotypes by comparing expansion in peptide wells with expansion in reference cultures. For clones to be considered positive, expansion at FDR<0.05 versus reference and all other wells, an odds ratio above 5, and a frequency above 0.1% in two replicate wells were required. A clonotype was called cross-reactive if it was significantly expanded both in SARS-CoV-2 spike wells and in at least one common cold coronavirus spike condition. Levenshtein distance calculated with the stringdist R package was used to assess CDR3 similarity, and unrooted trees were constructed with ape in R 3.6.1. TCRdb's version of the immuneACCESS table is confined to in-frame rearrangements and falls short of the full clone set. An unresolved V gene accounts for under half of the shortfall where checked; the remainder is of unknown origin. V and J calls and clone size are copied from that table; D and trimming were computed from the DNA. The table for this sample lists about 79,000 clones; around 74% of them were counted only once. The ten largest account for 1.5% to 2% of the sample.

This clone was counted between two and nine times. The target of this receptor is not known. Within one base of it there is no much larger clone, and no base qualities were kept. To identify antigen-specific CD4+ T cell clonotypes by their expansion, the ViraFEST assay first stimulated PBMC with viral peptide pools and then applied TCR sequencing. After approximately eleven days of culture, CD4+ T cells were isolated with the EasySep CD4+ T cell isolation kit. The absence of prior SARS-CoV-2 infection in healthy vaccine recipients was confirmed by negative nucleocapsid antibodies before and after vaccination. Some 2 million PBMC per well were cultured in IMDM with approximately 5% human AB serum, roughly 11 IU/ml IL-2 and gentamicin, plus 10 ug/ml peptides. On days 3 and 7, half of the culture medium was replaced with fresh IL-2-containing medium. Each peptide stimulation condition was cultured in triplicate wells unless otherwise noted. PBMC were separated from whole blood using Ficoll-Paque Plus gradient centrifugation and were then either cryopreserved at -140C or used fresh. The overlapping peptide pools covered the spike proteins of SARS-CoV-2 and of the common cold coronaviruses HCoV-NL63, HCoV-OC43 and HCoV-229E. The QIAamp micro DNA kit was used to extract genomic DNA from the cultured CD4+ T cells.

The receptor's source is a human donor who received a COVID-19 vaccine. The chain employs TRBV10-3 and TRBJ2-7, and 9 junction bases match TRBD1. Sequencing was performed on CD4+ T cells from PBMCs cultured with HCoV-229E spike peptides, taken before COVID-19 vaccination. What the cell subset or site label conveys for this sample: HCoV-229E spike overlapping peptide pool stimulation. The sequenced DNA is TGTGCCATCAGAAGACAGGGGGATTACGAGCAGTACGTC. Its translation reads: CAIRRQGDYEQYV.